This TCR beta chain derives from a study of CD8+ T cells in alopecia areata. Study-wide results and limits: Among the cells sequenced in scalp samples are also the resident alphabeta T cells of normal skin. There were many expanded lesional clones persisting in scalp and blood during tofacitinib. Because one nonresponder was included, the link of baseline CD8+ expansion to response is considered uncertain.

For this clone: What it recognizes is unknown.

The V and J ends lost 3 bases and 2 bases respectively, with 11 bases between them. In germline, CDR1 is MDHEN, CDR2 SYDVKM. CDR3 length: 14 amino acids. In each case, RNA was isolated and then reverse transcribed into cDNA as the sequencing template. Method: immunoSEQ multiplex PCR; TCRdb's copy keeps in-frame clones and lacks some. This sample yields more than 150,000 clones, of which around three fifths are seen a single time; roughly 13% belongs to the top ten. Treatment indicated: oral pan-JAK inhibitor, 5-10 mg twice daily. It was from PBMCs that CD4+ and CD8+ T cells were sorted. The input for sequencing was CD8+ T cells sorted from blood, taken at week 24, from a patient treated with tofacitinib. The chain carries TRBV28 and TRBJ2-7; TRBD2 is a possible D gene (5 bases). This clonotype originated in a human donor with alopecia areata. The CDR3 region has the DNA TGTGCCAGCAGTTTTGCGGGTAGCACCTACGAGCAGTACTTC. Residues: CASSFAGSTYEQYF.